This TCR beta chain was observed in a study of T and B cells in COVID-19 patients. For the study at large: Blood was sampled from COVID-19 patients who were either actively infected or recovered. Study results and limitations: At recovery TRB diversity and richness exceeded healthy donors, after highly clonal active COVID-19 repertoires. Early severe-case samples and blood from mildly ill patients during symptoms were in short supply.

Each TRB amplification used 250-500 ng of genomic DNA from blood. Multiplex PCR with BIOMED2 TRB-A/B primer pools amplified TRB rearrangements. TCRdb passed the multiplex PCR reads through MiXCR, listing each CDR3 protein once. Of around 3,400 distinct CDR3 sequences listed, under 25% are singletons. V was shortened by 6 bases and J by 4 bases, with 19 bases between the two germline ends. The CDR3 has 15 amino acids. Per germline, CDR1 KGHSH and CDR2 LQKENI. By share, this clonotype counts as medium-sized. No antigen is known for it. This sequence joins TRBV18 and TRBJ2-7; TRBD2 might be the D (6 bases). Sequences were obtained from blood. The sequence was obtained from a human donor with active COVID-19. CDR3 in amino acids: CASSTSTGVLYEQYF. DNA for the CDR3: TGTGCCAGCTCTACTAGCACGGGAGTGCTTTACGAGCAGTACTTC.